The next 5 T cell receptor beta chains were all read from a single sample in a study of CD8 T cell repertoires and HIV-1 epitope variants (TCRdb year 2020). Their antigens remain unidentified. Receptor libraries were prepared by the immunoSEQ multiplex PCR assay. Drawn from immuneACCESS, this table holds only the in-frame rearrangements with V and J called that TCRdb kept. Clones are partly lost; checked studies trace under half to an unresolved V gene and leave the rest unexplained. The sample table shows about 5,000 clones, and approximately 67% are seen once. The ten biggest clones cover around 40% of the sample. The sample comprised cultured CD8+ T cells derived from PBMCs. The source of these receptors is a male donor with HIV.

This clone has just one count. The chain couples TRBV5-5 to TRBJ2-7; no reliable D call. The CDR3 spans 12 residues. V was pared by 0 bases and J by 3 bases, with 4 bases between. Germline V gene lookup returns CDR1 SGHKS and CDR2 YYEKEE (reference sequence). CDR3 region: CASSLDRYEQYF. CDR3 bases: TGTGCCAGCAGCTTGGACCGCTACGAGCAGTACTTC.

The rearrangement joins TRBV6-5 to TRBJ1-5, with TRBD1 identical over 7 bases. The CDR3 is made up of 15 amino acids. CDR1 and CDR2 (germline): MNHEY, SVGAGI. V was clipped by 0 bases and J by 8 bases; unmatched bases: 7. The CDR3 nucleotides are TGTGCCAGCAGTTACTCGCGACAGGGTAATGAGCCCCAGCATTTT. This translates into CASSYSRQGNEPQHF.

This clone appeared once. This chain connects TRBV25-1 to TRBJ2-3, with no clear D. V lost 0 bases and J 9 bases, leaving 13 bases between the germline ends. The germline CDR1 and CDR2 sequences are MGHDK and SYGVNS. The CDR3 is 14 amino acids. CDR3 residues: CASSEYEATPTQYF. The CDR3 nucleotides read TGTGCCAGCAGTGAATATGAGGCCACTCCGACGCAGTATTTT. The variable domain in full, completed from reference TRBV25-1 and TRBJ2-3, reads EADIYQTPRYLVIGTGKKITLECSQTMGHDKMYWYQQDPGMELHLIHYSYGVNSTEKGDLSSESTVSRIRTEHFPLTLESARPSHTSQYLCASSEYEATPTQYFGPGTRLTVL.

The CDR3 coding sequence is TGTGCCAGCAGTCCGGGGGGGATAGTCCACGAGCAGTACTTC. As protein: CASSPGGIVHEQYF. The V gene is TRBV28, the J gene TRBJ2-7; 8 bases align to TRBD2. The CDR3 is made up of 14 amino acids. V gave up 5 bases and J gave up 5 bases; unmatched junction bases: 8. Germline values: CDR1 MDHEN, CDR2 SYDVKM.

The chain carries TRBV5-6 and TRBJ2-7, with unresolved D. With 0 bases removed from V and 0 bases from J, the gap between germline ends came to 4 bases. The CDR3 totals 13 residues. The V gene's germline CDR1 is SGHDT and CDR2 YYEEEE. The CDR3 bases are TGTGCCAGCAGCTTGGGCAGCTCCTACGAGCAGTACTTC. This gives the protein CASSLGSSYEQYF.